This T cell receptor (beta chain) originates from a study of control samples from healthy donors and cancer patients. The CDR3 is made up of 13 amino acids. V was clipped by 4 bases and J by 4 bases, with 12 bases between them. Germline assignment: CDR1 SGHDT and CDR2 YYEEEE. Assay: immunoSEQ multiplex PCR; the TCRdb copy retains only in-frame clones and omits some. The table has about 180,000 clones, about 90% seen once. The receptor's source is a woman aged 40 to 49 in good health. Material: blood. The gene calls are TRBV5-6 and TRBJ2-7; tentative D call: TRBD1 (5 bases). DNA for the CDR3: TGTGCCAGCAGCACACAGGTACTTTACGAGCAGTACTTC. Amino acid sequence: CASSTQVLYEQYF.